This TCR beta chain comes out of a study of shared clonotypes between healthy human individuals. In the study overall: Donor ages ranged 18 to 49 years: two women, a few men. Each donor had three CD4 naive, three CD4 memory, two CD8 naive and one CD8 memory plate. The study, taken as a whole, reports: Naive CD4 clonotypes overlapped across a few donors at approximately 5.5%.

The germline V gene has CDR1 LNHNV and CDR2 YYDKDF (reference sequence). J lost 6 bases, V lost 4 bases, and 3 bases had no gene match. CDR3 length equals 13 residues. As regards this clone: Its antigen is as yet unknown.

Clones were read by immunoSEQ multiplex PCR, and TCRdb kept only the in-frame ones, dropping some. The data show just over 2,000,000 clones, over 85% seen once. Memory CD4+ cells were the fraction left after CD45RA+ naive selection. The gene calls are TRBV15 and TRBJ1-1, with 9 bases fitting TRBD1. Sequenced input: naive CD4+ T cells sorted from blood. Documented subset: CD45RA+ positively selected. The receptor was derived from a man aged 18 to 30 in good health. The CDR3 protein is CATSTWDRAEAFF. CDR3 nucleotide sequence: TGTGCCACCAGCACCTGGGACAGGGCTGAAGCTTTCTTT.